Presented here are 5 T cell receptor beta chains from one specimen sequenced in a study of blood T cell repertoires in COVID-19. The table came from immunoSEQ multiplex PCR; TCRdb's copy has only in-frame clones and leaves some out. The table records about 300,000 clones, just under 90% of them present only once. Sequenced material: PBMCs or T cells enriched from blood (not recorded which). The receptors were sampled from a woman aged 45-59 years who had been exposed to COVID-19.

J is TRBJ1-6 and V is TRBV11-2; 7 bases are a match to TRBD1. From germline, CDR1 is SGHAT and CDR2 FQNNGV. The CDR3 extends over 14 amino acids. V shed 6 bases and J 7 bases; nucleotides not matched to a gene: 6. The CDR3 DNA reads as TGTGCCAGCAGTAGGGGGCTCGTGAATTCACCCCTCCACTTT. Protein sequence: CASSRGLVNSPLHF.

The chain couples TRBV30 to TRBJ1-5, with unresolved D. Germline assignment: CDR1 GTSNPN and CDR2 SVGIG (reference sequence). The CDR3 length is 16 residues. V was clipped by 0 bases and J by 5 bases, with 17 bases between them. CDR3 bases: TGTGCCTGGAGTGTACAAACCGGGATCAGGCATCAGCCCCAGCATTTT. Protein: CAWSVQTGIRHQPQHF.

The V and J genes are TRBV3-1 (or the pseudogene TRBV3-2) and TRBJ2-2, with 8 bases aligning to TRBD1. V shed 6 bases, J shed 3 bases, and the junction held 9 bases outside the gene matches. The CDR3 length is 16 residues. Looked up from germline, CDR1 is LGHDT and CDR2 is YNNKEL (reference sequence). CDR3 DNA: TGTGCCAGCAGGAGGACCGGGACAGGCCACACCGGGGAGCTGTTTTTT. Protein product: CASRRTGTGHTGELFF.

The chain joins TRBV21-1 to TRBJ1-5; the D segment call TRBD1 is taken from the table without a DNA check. TRBV21-1 is given as a pseudogene. The CDR3 totals 16 residues. CDR3 amino acids: CASNISRVGSNQPQHF. CDR3 DNA: TGTGCCAGCAACATAAGCAGGGTGGGGAGCAATCAGCCCCAGCATTTT.

This chain links TRBV4-1 with TRBJ1-6; unclear D gene. Trimming took off 4 bases at V and 8 bases at J, with 21 bases between the two ends. The germline V gene has CDR1 MGHRA and CDR2 YSYEKL. CDR3 size: 17 residues. The CDR3 nucleotides are TGCGCCAGCAGCCTCGGGGTTGGATCGGGCTTGGATTCACCCCTCCACTTT. Amino acid sequence: CASSLGVGSGLDSPLHF.